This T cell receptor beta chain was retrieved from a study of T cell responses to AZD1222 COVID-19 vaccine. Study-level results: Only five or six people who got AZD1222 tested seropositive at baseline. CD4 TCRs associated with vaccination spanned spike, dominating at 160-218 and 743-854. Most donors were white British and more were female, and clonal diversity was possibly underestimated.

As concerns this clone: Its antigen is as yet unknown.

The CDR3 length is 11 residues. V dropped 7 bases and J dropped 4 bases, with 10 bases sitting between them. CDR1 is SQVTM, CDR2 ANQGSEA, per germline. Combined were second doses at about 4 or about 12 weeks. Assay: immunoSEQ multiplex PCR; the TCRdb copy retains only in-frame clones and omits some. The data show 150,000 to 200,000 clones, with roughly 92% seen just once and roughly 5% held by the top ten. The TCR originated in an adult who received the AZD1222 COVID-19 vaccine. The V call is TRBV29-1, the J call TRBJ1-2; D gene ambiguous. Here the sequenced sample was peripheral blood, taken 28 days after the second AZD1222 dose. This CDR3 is CSATFSYGYTF. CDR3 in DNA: TGCAGCGCCACCTTTTCCTATGGCTACACCTTC.